Listed below are T cell receptor beta chains from one sample, sequenced in a study of blood T cell repertoires in COVID-19. Libraries were prepared by immunoSEQ multiplex PCR; TCRdb keeps only in-frame clonotypes and omits some of them. The sample carries roughly 280,000 clones, over 80% recorded once. The specimen was PBMCs or T cells enriched from blood (not recorded which). These receptors originate from a woman in her 30s with acute COVID-19. Both conserved end residues are trimmed from each CDR3. Each record gives: V gene, clone size, J gene, CDR3 protein. Some rows mark clone size as missing; the rest say once, few, many or name a class of expanded clone.

V gene: TRBV29-1
clone size: NA
J gene: TRBJ2-7
CDR3 protein: SVEEQYEQY

V gene: TRBV19
clone size: NA
J gene: TRBJ1-5
CDR3 protein: ASTTSRSGGNQPQH

V gene: TRBV13
clone size: NA
J gene: TRBJ2-4
CDR3 protein: ASSSLLAGDVAKNIQY

V gene: TRBV27
clone size: NA
J gene: TRBJ2-7
CDR3 protein: ASTKRGQGDYEQY

V gene: TRBV2
clone size: NA
J gene: TRBJ2-5
CDR3 protein: ASSENSPETQY

V gene: TRBV27
clone size: NA
J gene: TRBJ1-3
CDR3 protein: ASSPLLGQNSGNTIY

V gene: TRBV28
clone size: NA
J gene: TRBJ2-2
CDR3 protein: ASSGSSGNTGELF

V gene: TRBV25-1
clone size: NA
J gene: TRBJ2-5
CDR3 protein: ASSDFLAANQETQY

V gene: TRBV13
clone size: NA
J gene: TRBJ1-2
CDR3 protein: ASSSTIQGPGGYGYT

V gene: TRBV4-3
clone size: NA
J gene: TRBJ1-3
CDR3 protein: ASSQAGKGGLGNTIY

V gene: TRBV10-2
clone size: NA
J gene: TRBJ2-3
CDR3 protein: ASSVQGDTDTQY

V gene: TRBV3-1/TRBV3-2
clone size: NA
J gene: TRBJ2-1
CDR3 protein: ASSQGGGSPYNEQF

V gene: TRBV14
clone size: few
J gene: TRBJ1-1
CDR3 protein: ASSHKSLNTEAF

V gene: TRBV9
clone size: NA
J gene: TRBJ2-3
CDR3 protein: ASSVGSGTGTDTQY

V gene: TRBV5-1
clone size: NA
J gene: TRBJ1-2
CDR3 protein: ASSGQGDYGYT

V gene: TRBV28
clone size: NA
J gene: TRBJ1-5
CDR3 protein: ASSITGQGAPQPQH

V gene: TRBV7-3
clone size: NA
J gene: TRBJ2-2
CDR3 protein: ASSPGSPANTGELF

V gene: TRBV19
clone size: NA
J gene: TRBJ1-2
CDR3 protein: ASSTGRTGQHYGYT

V gene: TRBV5-4
clone size: NA
J gene: TRBJ2-7
CDR3 protein: ASSMGSRPREDEQY

V gene: TRBV27
clone size: NA
J gene: TRBJ2-1
CDR3 protein: ASGASGNNEQF

V gene: TRBV9
clone size: NA
J gene: TRBJ2-7
CDR3 protein: ASSPGTSGLSYEQY

V gene: TRBV11-3
clone size: NA
J gene: TRBJ2-2
CDR3 protein: ASSPLRDGELF

V gene: TRBV19
clone size: once
J gene: TRBJ2-7
CDR3 protein: ASSIVLAGTIHEQY

V gene: TRBV5-1
clone size: NA
J gene: TRBJ1-4
CDR3 protein: ASSLQGGEKLF

V gene: TRBV12-3/TRBV12-4
clone size: NA
J gene: TRBJ2-1
CDR3 protein: ASSLAGAGEQF

V gene: TRBV7-3
clone size: NA
J gene: TRBJ1-1
CDR3 protein: ASSQGNTEAF

V gene: TRBV13
clone size: NA
J gene: TRBJ1-4
CDR3 protein: ASSPRTGDSEKLF

V gene: TRBV2
clone size: NA
J gene: TRBJ2-7
CDR3 protein: ASRDRGVDEQY

V gene: TRBV21-1
clone size: NA
J gene: TRBJ2-3
CDR3 protein: ASSKGLDCAGDTQY

V gene: TRBV5-6
clone size: NA
J gene: TRBJ2-3
CDR3 protein: ASSFGGGTDTQY

V gene: TRBV4-2
clone size: NA
J gene: TRBJ1-2
CDR3 protein: ASSQEPGGDGYT

V gene: TRBV28
clone size: NA
J gene: TRBJ2-3
CDR3 protein: ASRPDGEGPLGTADTQY

V gene: TRBV19
clone size: NA
J gene: TRBJ1-4
CDR3 protein: ASRTGQGSAEKLF

V gene: TRBV2
clone size: NA
J gene: TRBJ2-3
CDR3 protein: ASSSGTSGTDTQY

V gene: TRBV9
clone size: NA
J gene: TRBJ2-1
CDR3 protein: ASSEAEPLV

V gene: TRBV5-6
clone size: NA
J gene: TRBJ1-4
CDR3 protein: ASSDDSEKLF

V gene: TRBV2
clone size: NA
J gene: TRBJ2-5
CDR3 protein: ASRAGGAGLETQY

V gene: TRBV7-9
clone size: NA
J gene: TRBJ1-6
CDR3 protein: ASSLPLGDNSPLH

V gene: TRBV27
clone size: NA
J gene: TRBJ2-7
CDR3 protein: ASSPGSYEQY

V gene: TRBV4-2
clone size: NA
J gene: TRBJ2-6
CDR3 protein: ASSQEQGATGANVLT

V gene: TRBV5-4
clone size: NA
J gene: TRBJ1-6
CDR3 protein: ASSLAQGHNSPLH

V gene: TRBV28
clone size: NA
J gene: TRBJ2-6
CDR3 protein: ASSSIVPGVGLAGSGANVLT